These T cell receptor beta chains were read from a single sample in a study of cytomegalovirus exposure and HLA in healthy donors. The protocol was immunoSEQ multiplex PCR, while the TCRdb copy is restricted to in-frame clones and leaves out a portion. In the table there are about 160,000 clones, 70% to 85% of which are singletons. Material for sequencing was PBMCs. The receptor set was obtained from a man aged 25-45 years in good health and CMV-seropositive. The CDR3 runs from the conserved cysteine through the conserved F or W. Fields, in order: D gene, clone size, V gene, J gene, CDR3 DNA, CDR3 protein. The D gene is left open where the match is weak. A row's size may be missing; if present it is once, few, many or a size class.

>.|once|TRBV7-2|TRBJ2-3
TGTGCCAGCAGCTTAACTTGGTGGGCCACAGATACGCAGTATTTT
CASSLTWWATDTQYF
>.|.|TRBV28|TRBJ2-7
TGTGCCAGCAGCCGCTTGCCCGAGGGAGAGCAGTACTTC
CASSRLPEGEQYF
>.|few|TRBV9|TRBJ1-3
TGTGCCAGCAGCGTAGCAGGGACTGGAAACACCATATATTTT
CASSVAGTGNTIYF
>.|.|TRBV9|TRBJ2-2
TGTGCCAGCAGCCCCCGTGGGGCTCAGAACACCGGGGAGCTGTTTTTT
CASSPRGAQNTGELFF
>.|.|TRBV15|TRBJ2-5
TGTGCCACCAGCAGAGATCGGGGGAAAGAGACCCAGTACTTC
CATSRDRGKETQYF
>TRBD1|.|TRBV7-2|TRBJ1-5
TGTGCCAGCAGCTTATTCTCGGGACAGGGGGCCCTTAGCAATCAGCCCCAGCATTTT
CASSLFSGQGALSNQPQHF
>TRBD2|.|TRBV5-6|TRBJ2-1
TGTGCCAGCAGCCGGGGACTAGCGCTCTACAATGAGCAGTTCTTC
CASSRGLALYNEQFF
>.|.|TRBV7-2|TRBJ2-7
TGTGCCAGCAGCCCCGGGGGTATGTACGAGCAGTACTTC
CASSPGGMYEQYF
>TRBD1|.|TRBV28|TRBJ2-1
TGTGCCAGCAGTTCCCCCGGGACAGGGGGCTACAATGAGCAGTTCTTC
CASSSPGTGGYNEQFF
>TRBD2|.|TRBV5-1|TRBJ2-3
TGCGCCAGCAGCTCTAGCGGGGCCACAGATACGCAGTATTTT
CASSSSGATDTQYF
>.|.|TRBV5-4|TRBJ1-2
TGTGCCAGCAGCTTGCAGGGTCTGGACTATGGCTACACCTTC
CASSLQGLDYGYTF
>TRBD2|.|TRBV7-2|TRBJ2-7
TGTGCCAGCAGCCCACGGGCGGGGGAAACCGAGCAGTACTTC
CASSPRAGETEQYF
>.|.|TRBV2|TRBJ2-3
TGTGCCAGCAGTCAAAACGGTGGGGCCCGGGTAGATACGCAGTATTTT
CASSQNGGARVDTQYF
>.|.|TRBV2|TRBJ2-3
TGTGCCAGCAGTAAAGGACAGCCTTTGGCAGATACGCAGTATTTT
CASSKGQPLADTQYF
>TRBD1|few|TRBV5-8|TRBJ2-1
TGTGCCAGCAGCTCGACGAGACAGGGTGATGAGCAGTTCTTC
CASSSTRQGDEQFF
>.|.|TRBV29-1|TRBJ1-2
TGCAGCGTTGAAGCGGGAAGGATTTATGGCTACACCTTC
CSVEAGRIYGYTF
>TRBD2|once|TRBV5-4|TRBJ2-3
TGTGCCAGCAGCTTTGGGGCTAGCGGGGTCTCAGATACGCAGTATTTT
CASSFGASGVSDTQYF
>.|.|TRBV27|TRBJ1-2
TGTGCCAGCAGTTTAACCCCTTCAGTGCTTGCTGGCTACACCTTC
CASSLTPSVLAGYTF
>.|.|TRBV28|TRBJ1-2
TGTGCCAGCAGTTCATATGGCTACACCTTC
CASSSYGYTF
>TRBD2|.|TRBV5-1|TRBJ2-5
TGCGCCAGCAGCGATGGACTAGCGGGAGGAGAGACCCAGTACTTC
CASSDGLAGGETQYF
>.|.|TRBV27|TRBJ2-5
TGTGCCAGCAGTTTGTCGGGGTGGGAGACCCAGTACTTC
CASSLSGWETQYF
>.|.|TRBV7-9|TRBJ2-1
TGTGCCAGCAGCCCCGGGACAGAGCAGTTCTTC
CASSPGTEQFF
>TRBD1|.|TRBV6-4|TRBJ1-4
TGTGCCAGCAGTCCGACAGGGCTTAATGAAAAACTGTTTTTT
CASSPTGLNEKLFF
>TRBD2|.|TRBV4-1|TRBJ2-1
TGCGCCAGCCGGGGGGGGCGCGGTGAGCAGTTCTTC
CASRGGRGEQFF
>TRBD1|once|TRBV7-9|TRBJ1-6
TGTGCCAGCAAAGGGACAGTGGATAATTCACCCCTCCACTTT
CASKGTVDNSPLHF